This T cell receptor beta chain was sequenced for a study of CD8+ T cells in alopecia areata. V dropped 0 bases and J dropped 2 bases, with 7 bases sitting between them. From germline, CDR1 is SQVTM and CDR2 ANQGSEA. CDR3 length: 13 amino acids. RNA extraction was followed by reverse transcription into cDNA, which acted as the sequencing template. Assay: immunoSEQ multiplex PCR; the TCRdb copy retains only in-frame clones and omits some. Of roughly 130,000 clones in the sample, 45% to 60% were seen once. The chain combines TRBV29-1 with TRBJ1-2; D is undetermined. This TCR derives from a human donor with alopecia areata. Sequences were derived from CD4+ T cells sorted from blood, sampled at week 0. CDR3 DNA sequence: TGCAGCGTTGAAGAGGCCACCAACTATGGCTACACCTTC. Translated, it gives CSVEEATNYGYTF.